This TCR beta chain originates from a study of CD8 T cells in Susac syndrome (dated by TCRdb to about 2019). Context from the whole study: The study used repertoire sequencing to test whether antigen drove CD8+ T cell activation and differentiation in Susac syndrome. The clonality of the CD8+ T cell repertoire was compared across 12 healthy donors, roughly 14 Susac syndrome patients and 15 multiple sclerosis patients.

Trimming removed 4 bases from V and 6 bases from J, leaving 9 bases between the germline ends. The CDR3 runs 12 residues from the cysteine to the phenylalanine. This entry keeps only the CDR3 DNA: 36 bases, framed from base 1. Reading the germline V gene gives CDR1 SQVTM and CDR2 ANQGSEA. RNA was extracted using the RNeasy kit, and about 0.5 to 1 microgram was reverse transcribed with random hexamers. The immunoSEQ multiplex PCR assay, which covers 54 Vbeta and 13 Jbeta segments, was used to amplify TCR beta CDR3 regions. Bias from PCR amplification was corrected by using a synthetic template baseline for primer optimization and for computational correction. In the authors' own workflow: Reads were assigned to V, D and J genes according to IMGT and analyzed in immunoSEQ Analyzer, with only productive sequences retained. Clonality was computed as one minus Shannon entropy normalized by log2 of the number of productive unique sequences. For each patient and control, public and private clones were evaluated within the 100 most prevalent clones. Susac-specific clones were defined as absent from healthy and MS cohorts, around 1,000 published viral clones and other ImmuneACCESS disease sequences. The public sequencing data were trimmed at Q25 with fastp and processed into clonotypes with MiXCR by TCRdb, which kept only in-frame beta chains. Under each unique CDR3 protein, matching rows form one entry showing the most common genes and DNA. V and J calls and clone size were set by TCRdb, not the authors. The sample profile shows 170,000 or so distinct CDR3 sequences; approximately 95% of them were found once. The ten largest clones capture less than 0.2% of the sample.

Only one count was recorded for this clonotype. No antigen is known for it. Qualities for individual bases were not recorded, and no much larger clone is one base off. One read offers little support. Peripheral blood CD8+ and CD4+ T cells from healthy donors, Susac syndrome patients and multiple sclerosis patients were profiled by high-throughput TCR beta sequencing. Multiple sclerosis controls were treatment-naive patients with stable or active relapsing-remitting disease fulfilling revised McDonald criteria. CD8+ TEMRA cells were enriched by FACS, while bulk CD8+ and CD4+ T cells were purified by magnetic negative isolation. Blood was collected in EDTA tubes and processed within 24 hours, with PBMCs isolated through density gradient centrifugation. PBMCs destined for TCR sequencing were cryopreserved in liquid nitrogen and later thawed in a 37 °C water bath. The sorted or isolated CD4+, CD8+ and CD8+ TEMRA cells reached a purity of at least 90%.

What the authors observed across the whole study: The TCR sequencing and HLA analysis was acknowledged to have included a relatively small number of individuals.

This chain is built from TRBV29-1 and TRBJ2-2; too little of a D gene remains to name it. Sequencing was carried out using CD8+ T cells from PBMCs. The TCR comes from a human donor with multiple sclerosis. The DNA sequence is given as TGCAGCGTTGTTAGTACTTCCGGGGAGCTGTTTTTT. The resulting protein is CSVVSTSGELFF.